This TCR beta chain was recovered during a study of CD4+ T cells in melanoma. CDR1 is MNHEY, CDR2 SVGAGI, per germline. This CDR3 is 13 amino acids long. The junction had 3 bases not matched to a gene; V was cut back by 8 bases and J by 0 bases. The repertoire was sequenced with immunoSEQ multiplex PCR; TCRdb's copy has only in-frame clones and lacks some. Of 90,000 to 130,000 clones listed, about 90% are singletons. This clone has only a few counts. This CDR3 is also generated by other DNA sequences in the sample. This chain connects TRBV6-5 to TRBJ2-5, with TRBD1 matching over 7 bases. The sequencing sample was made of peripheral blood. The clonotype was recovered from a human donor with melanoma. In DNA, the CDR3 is TGTGCCAGCGCCAGGGGGTACCAAGAGACCCAGTACTTC. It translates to CASARGYQETQYF.